The present TCR beta chain was sequenced within a study of CD8+ T cells in alopecia areata. Whole-study results and caveats: Mouse data revealed clearer TCR sharing than patient data did, a gap possibly tied to HLA. Among the cells sequenced in scalp samples are also the resident alphabeta T cells of normal skin.

Peripheral blood and lesional scalp punch biopsies were taken from alopecia areata patients. A note on this clone: Its antigen remains unknown.

Germline lookup yields CDR1 SGHAT and CDR2 FQNNGV. The CDR3 has 16 amino acids. V was pared by 4 bases and J by 0 bases, with 13 bases between. The authors extracted RNA and reverse transcribed it into cDNA as the sequencing template. Method: immunoSEQ multiplex PCR; TCRdb's copy keeps in-frame clones and lacks some. The sample yields more than 95,000 clones, around two fifths seen once. Sequencing was carried out using CD4+ T cells sorted from blood. This clonotype originated in a human donor with alopecia areata. The genes are TRBV11-2 and TRBJ2-4, with TRBD1 as a possible D gene (6 bases). CDR3 residues: CASSSVDRLAKNIQYF. As DNA, the CDR3 is TGTGCCAGCAGCTCCGTGGACAGACTAGCCAAAAACATTCAGTACTTC.